The 25 T cell receptor beta chains reported below all come from one sample, sequenced in a study of T cell repertoires in cytomegalovirus infection. Each CDR3 protein gets one entry after TCRdb re-called the reads with MiXCR. This sample carries 480,000 or so distinct CDR3 sequences, about 10% of them seen once, and the ten largest clones take 10% to 13%. The specimen was PBMCs. These receptors were taken from a human donor in good health (CMV status not recorded). Some clones in this sample may be carry-over from other donors' samples.

This clonotype occurred many times. J is TRBJ1-2 and V is TRBV7-8; tentative D call: TRBD1 (6 bases). CDR1 and CDR2 from the germline V gene are SGHVS and FQNEAQ. Trimming pared 5 bases from V and 5 bases from J, leaving 21 bases between. CDR3 length: 16 amino acids. Here the CDR3 reads CASSLSPRGRSYGYTF. CDR3 DNA: TGTGCCAGCAGCCTATCCCCCCGGGGGCGAAGTTATGGCTACACCTTC.

The genes are TRBV15 and TRBJ2-3, with 9 bases fitting TRBD1. Germline lookup yields CDR1 LNHNV and CDR2 YYDKDF (reference sequence). CDR3 length equals 15 residues. V gave up 2 bases and J gave up 2 bases; unmatched junction bases: 2. In DNA, the CDR3 is TGTGCCACCAGCAGAAGGACAGGGGTCACAGATACGCAGTATTTT. Encoded protein: CATSRRTGVTDTQYF.

This clonotype appeared many times. The J gene is TRBJ2-1, the V gene TRBV7-9; 10 positions match TRBD2. V dropped 5 bases and J dropped 1; count of bases not matched to a gene: 2. Germline CDR1 reads SEHNR; CDR2 reads FQNEAQ (reference sequence). The CDR3 is 15 amino acids. CDR3 residues: CASSGSGGSYNEQFF. CDR3 coding DNA: TGTGCCAGCAGCGGTAGCGGGGGGTCCTACAATGAGCAGTTCTTC.

There are many counts of this clonotype. This chain uses TRBV28 with TRBJ2-1; 7 nucleotides match TRBD1. This CDR3 region has 12 residues. Germline lookup yields CDR1 MDHEN and CDR2 SYDVKM. V trimming: 7 bases; J trimming: 10 bases; junction bases outside the gene matches: 7. The CDR3 DNA follows: TGTGCCAGCACCCCTGACAGGGACGAGCAGTTCTTC. This gives the protein CASTPDRDEQFF.

The chain is built from TRBV5-1 and TRBJ2-3; 12 nucleotides match TRBD2. The V gene's germline CDR1 is SGHRS and CDR2 YFSETQ. The CDR3 is made up of 17 amino acids. The trim removed 3 bases at V and 4 bases at J, leaving 9 bases unmatched. CDR3 nucleotides: TGCGCCAGCAGCTGGGCCCTAGCGGGGGGGCCCTCAGATACGCAGTATTTT. It codes for CASSWALAGGPSDTQYF.

This clonotype has a count of ten or more. The chain combines TRBV7-3 with TRBJ2-1; a weak D match, TRBD1 (6 bases). V lost 5 bases and J 4 bases, leaving 12 bases between the germline ends. Germline assignment: CDR1 SGHTA and CDR2 FQGTGA. The CDR3 totals 14 residues. This CDR3 is CASSKMDRYNEQFF. Here the CDR3 DNA reads TGTGCCAGCAGCAAGATGGACAGATACAATGAGCAGTTCTTC.

In nucleotides, the CDR3 is TGCAGTGGAAGGACAGGGGGCCTTAGCAATCAGCCCCAGCATTTT. It encodes CSGRTGGLSNQPQHF. This sequence joins TRBV20-1 and TRBJ1-5; 11 bases align to TRBD1. The V gene's germline CDR1 is DFQATT and CDR2 SNEGSKA (reference sequence). V shed 7 bases, J shed 0 bases, and the junction held 5 bases outside the gene matches. The CDR3 has 15 residues.

Concerning this clonotype: A single base separates this from a much larger clone, so it may be a read error. The V and J genes are TRBV7-9 and TRBJ1-4; a weak D match, TRBD1 (6 bases). Trimming stripped 5 bases from V and 3 bases from J, with 16 bases between. Germline V lookup: CDR1 SEHNR, CDR2 FQNEAQ (reference sequence). The CDR3 runs 16 residues. The CDR3 region has the DNA TGTGCCAGCAGCCCGCTAACAGGGCCAGCTAATGAAAAACTGTTTTTT. This translates into CASSPLTGPANEKLFF.

This clonotype was found many times. This rearrangement joins TRBV10-2 to TRBJ1-5; D call uncertain. This CDR3 is built from 14 residues. Germline CDR1 WSHSY, CDR2 SAAADI. Trimming took 8 bases from V and 4 from J, leaving 15 bases between them. For the CDR3, the DNA is TGCGCCAGCTCCAGGACTGCTGCTAATCAGCCCCAGCATTTT. Amino acids: CASSRTAANQPQHF.

This clonotype was detected ten times or more. The chain carries TRBV5-1 and TRBJ1-1; 7 bases align to TRBD1. The CDR3 extends over 16 amino acids. Trimming cost V 4 bases and J 4 bases; bases outside gene matches: 13. Germline V gene data show CDR1 as SGHRS and CDR2 as YFSETQ. The CDR3 here is CASSELTGTAGTEAFF. For the CDR3, the DNA is TGCGCCAGCAGCGAGCTTACCGGGACAGCCGGCACTGAAGCTTTCTTT. Using reference TRBV5-1 and TRBJ1-1 for the parts outside the CDR3, the full variable domain is KAGVTQTPRYLIKTRGQQVTLSCSPISGHRSVSWYQQTPGQGLQFLFEYFSETQRNKGNFPGRFSGRQFSNSRSEMNVSTLELGDSALYLCASSELTGTAGTEAFFGQGTRLTVV.

This clonotype was seen at least ten times. The V gene is TRBV7-9, the J gene TRBJ2-1; 7 nucleotides agree with TRBD2. The CDR3 covers 16 residues. The V gene's germline CDR1 is SEHNR and CDR2 FQNEAQ (reference sequence). Losses at the gene ends were 4 bases for V and 5 bases for J; bases not matched to a gene: 11. The CDR3 DNA reads as TGTGCCAGCAGCTCGGGACTACCGAAAGATCACAATGAGCAGTTCTTC. Translating it yields CASSSGLPKDHNEQFF.

This clonotype was recorded many times. The chain carries TRBV28 and TRBJ2-7; 10 nucleotides align to TRBD2. Germline V gives CDR1 MDHEN, CDR2 SYDVKM. V shed 4 bases, J shed 2 bases, and the junction held 5 bases outside the gene matches. The CDR3 contains 15 residues. Written as DNA, the CDR3 is TGTGCCAGCAGTTCCCGGACTAGCGGTCCCTACGAGCAGTACTTC. Its translation is CASSSRTSGPYEQYF. Full variable domain (missing parts from reference TRBV28 and TRBJ2-7): DVKVTQSSRYLVKRTGEKVFLECVQDMDHENMFWYRQDPGLGLRLIYFSYDVKMKEKGDIPEGYSVSREKKERFSLILESASTNQTSMYLCASSSRTSGPYEQYFGPGTRLTVT.

This clonotype was observed many times. The chain recombines TRBV5-1 with TRBJ2-2; D is unresolved. Trimming removed 0 bases at V and 4 bases at J, with 7 bases between. The CDR3 sequence is 14 residues long. CDR1 and CDR2 (germline): SGHRS, YFSETQ. The CDR3 loop reads CASSLESTTGELFF. Written as DNA, the CDR3 is TGCGCCAGCAGCTTGGAAAGCACCACCGGGGAGCTGTTTTTT.

There are many counts of this clonotype. The V and J genes are TRBV6-4 and TRBJ2-2; unclear D gene. V lost 5 bases, J lost 0 bases, and 13 bases lay in between. The CDR3 extends over 16 amino acids. Germline values: CDR1 MRHNA, CDR2 SNTAGT. The CDR3: CASSRVVGTNTGELFF. CDR3 sequence (DNA): TGTGCCAGCAGTCGTGTAGTGGGGACGAACACCGGGGAGCTGTTTTTT.

This clonotype was counted a few times. The V call is TRBV5-1, the J call TRBJ1-4, with 7 bases identical to TRBD1. The junction had 7 bases not matched to a gene; V was cut back by 4 bases and J by 7 bases. CDR1 and CDR2 from the germline V gene are SGHRS and YFSETQ. This CDR3 spans 14 amino acids. Here the CDR3 reads CASSTDRVGEKLFF. In DNA, the CDR3 is TGCGCCAGCAGCACCGACAGGGTCGGTGAAAAACTGTTTTTT.

There are many counts of this clonotype. The J gene is TRBJ2-1, the V gene TRBV11-3; maybe TRBD2 (6 bases). This CDR3 has 14 residues. Deletions cut 1 base from V and 5 bases from J, with 9 bases between. The germline V gene encodes CDR1 SGHNT and CDR2 YENEEA. The DNA of the CDR3 is TGTGCCAGCAGCTTAGGCGGAGGGCACAATGAGCAGTTCTTC. Amino acids: CASSLGGGHNEQFF.

The table lists this clonotype with many counts. The V and J genes are TRBV7-3 and TRBJ2-5, with 7 bases identical to TRBD1. V lost 3 bases, J lost 5 bases, and 6 bases stayed unmatched. The CDR3 length is 14 residues. The germline V gene has CDR1 SGHTA and CDR2 FQGTGA. CDR3 region: CASSLVQGTETQYF. DNA of the CDR3: TGTGCCAGCAGCTTGGTACAGGGGACGGAGACCCAGTACTTC. The full variable domain, its missing parts supplied by reference TRBV7-3 and TRBJ2-5, is GAGVSQTPSNKVTEKGKYVELRCDPISGHTALYWYRQSLGQGPEFLIYFQGTGAADDSGLPNDRFFAVRPEGSVSTLKIQRTERGDSAVYLCASSLVQGTETQYFGPGTRLLVL.

This clonotype was counted only a few times. J is TRBJ2-3 and V is TRBV29-1; TRBD2 might be the D (6 bases). CDR1 and CDR2 from the germline V gene are SQVTM and ANQGSEA. The CDR3 extends over 13 amino acids. The V gene lost 6 bases and the J gene lost 3 bases, with 13 bases spanning the gap. Here the CDR3 reads CSVGLRFTDTQYF. The CDR3 bases are TGCAGCGTGGGACTCCGATTTACAGATACGCAGTATTTT.

The rearrangement uses TRBV18 and TRBJ2-2, with 7 bases lining up with TRBD1. Germline V lookup: CDR1 KGHSH, CDR2 LQKENI. CDR3 length equals 16 residues. Losses at the gene ends were 1 base for V and 2 bases for J; bases not matched to a gene: 4. DNA for the CDR3: TGTGCCAGCTCACCACGGACAGGAATAAACACCGGGGAGCTGTTTTTT. This encodes CASSPRTGINTGELFF.

This clonotype showed up many times. The V call is TRBV7-6, the J call TRBJ2-1; D remains unclear. The CDR3 length is 12 residues. Germline values: CDR1 SGHVS, CDR2 FNYEAQ. The V end was cut by 1 base, the J end by 9 bases, with 7 bases between. The CDR3: CASSLVSSEQFF. CDR3 DNA sequence: TGTGCCAGCAGCTTAGTCTCCAGTGAGCAGTTCTTC.

In its sample, this clonotype was seen many times. The V call is TRBV7-2, the J call TRBJ1-2; D remains unclear. The CDR3 contains 14 residues. V lost 1 base and J 2 bases, leaving 8 bases between the germline ends. CDR1 and CDR2 (germline): SGHTA, FQGNSA. The CDR3 spells CASSLGLLNYGYTF. DNA for the CDR3: TGTGCCAGCAGCTTAGGACTTCTGAACTATGGCTACACCTTC.

This clonotype occurred many times. This chain connects TRBV12-3 or TRBV12-4 to TRBJ1-5; D call uncertain. CDR3 length: 13 amino acids. Trimming cost V 6 bases and J 7 bases, with 13 bases left between them. CDR3 DNA: TGTGCCAGCAGCCGCCTATTTGAGCAGCCCCAGCATTTT. Its translation is CASSRLFEQPQHF.

This clonotype has a count of ten or more. CDR3 loop: CASSLGALAGGLDEQFF. The CDR3 DNA reads TGTGCCAGCAGCTTGGGGGCCCTAGCGGGGGGGCTCGATGAGCAGTTCTTC. The rearrangement joins TRBV7-8 to TRBJ2-1; the match to TRBD2 covers 12 bases. The CDR3 sequence is 17 residues long. The V segment lost 3 bases and the J segment 8 bases; nucleotides outside the gene matches: 11. CDR1 and CDR2 from the germline V gene are SGHVS and FQNEAQ. The full variable domain, its missing parts supplied by reference TRBV7-8 and TRBJ2-1, is GAGVSQSPRYKVAKRGQDVALRCDPISGHVSLFWYQQALGQGPEFLTYFQNEAQLDKSGLPSDRFFAERPEGSVSTLKIQRTQQEDSAVYLCASSLGALAGGLDEQFFGPGTRLTVL.

The sample holds many counts of this clonotype. The chain combines TRBV19 with TRBJ1-1; the D gene is possibly TRBD1 (6 bases). The CDR3 spans 13 residues. CDR1 is LNHDA, CDR2 SQIVND, per germline (reference sequence). Trimming pared 2 bases from V and 8 bases from J, leaving 12 bases between. CDR3 in amino acids: CASSIPTGTEAFF. CDR3 coding DNA: TGTGCCAGTAGTATACCAACCGGGACAGAAGCTTTCTTT.

The chain couples TRBV6-1 to TRBJ2-7; D is uncertain. This CDR3 spans 15 amino acids. With 6 bases removed from V and 0 bases from J, the gap between germline ends came to 15 bases. Germline V gene data show CDR1 as MNHNS and CDR2 as SASEGT. The chain's CDR3 is CASSEVSVRSYEQYF. The CDR3 DNA is TGTGCCAGCAGCGAGGTGAGCGTACGCTCCTACGAGCAGTACTTC.